Below are 29 T cell receptor beta chains sequenced from a single sample in a study of memory CD4+ T cells and cytomegalovirus serostatus. Data came from immunoSEQ multiplex PCR; TCRdb stores just in-frame clones and leaves some out. The top ten hold about 4.7% of the sample, which has tens of thousands of clones, about 70% seen once. Single viable CD3+CD4+CD8-CD45RO+ cells were sorted as the memory CD4+ T cells. Sequences were obtained from memory CD4+ T cells from blood. Receptors originate from an adult in good health and CMV-seropositive.

The chain joins TRBV9 to TRBJ2-1, with a possible D match to TRBD2 (6 bases). The germline V gene has CDR1 SGDLS and CDR2 YYNGEE. The V and J ends lost 3 bases and 0 bases respectively, with 16 bases between them. The CDR3 extends over 17 amino acids. This CDR3 is CASSGRGTSYSYNEQFF. The CDR3 region has the DNA TGTGCCAGCAGCGGAAGAGGAACTAGCTACTCCTACAATGAGCAGTTCTTC.

CDR3 region: CASSLNRGGYTF. In DNA, the CDR3 is TGTGCCAGCAGCTTGAACAGGGGGGGCTACACCTTC. The chain joins TRBV28 to TRBJ1-2; 8 bases agree with TRBD1. The germline CDR1 and CDR2 sequences are MDHEN and SYDVKM. After removal of 6 bases from V and 8 bases from J, the junction contained 5 bases not matched to a gene. This CDR3 comprises 12 residues.

The chain carries TRBV7-3 and TRBJ1-1; 7 nucleotides align to TRBD1. CDR3 length: 13 residues. Germline V gives CDR1 SGHTA, CDR2 FQGTGA. The V and J ends lost 5 bases and 5 bases, in that order; junction bases with no gene match: 5. DNA for the CDR3: TGTGCCAGCAGCCCAGGGGGGGGGACTGAAGCTTTCTTT. Amino acids: CASSPGGGTEAFF.

V is TRBV7-9 and J is TRBJ2-3; 14 bases line up with TRBD2. CDR1 is SEHNR and CDR2 is FQNEAQ in the germline V gene (reference sequence). This CDR3 region has 15 residues. V dropped 3 bases and J dropped 4; count of bases not matched to a gene: 0. The chain's CDR3 is CASSLTSGGADTQYF. The CDR3 nucleotides are TGTGCCAGCAGCTTGACTAGCGGGGGGGCAGATACGCAGTATTTT.

The V gene is TRBV4-1, the J gene TRBJ1-5; 8 bases agree with TRBD1. The CDR3 has 18 residues. Germline V gene data show CDR1 as MGHRA and CDR2 as YSYEKL. J gave up 0 bases and V 4 bases, and 11 bases lay outside the gene matches. CDR3: CASSPGGRLGGSNQPQHF. The CDR3 bases are TGCGCCAGCAGCCCAGGGGGCCGACTTGGTGGTAGCAATCAGCCCCAGCATTTT.

The rearrangement uses TRBV27 and TRBJ2-7; D is uncertain. The V gene's germline CDR1 is MNHEY and CDR2 SMNVEV (reference sequence). The ends were cut back, 8 bases at V and 0 bases at J, with 11 bases in the middle. The CDR3 extends over 13 amino acids. DNA of the CDR3: TGTGCCAGCGGAACGGTGAGCTCCTACGAGCAGTACTTC. This encodes CASGTVSSYEQYF.

The chain combines TRBV5-1 with TRBJ2-6; a weak D match, TRBD2 (6 bases). Germline CDR1 is SGHRS and CDR2 is YFSETQ. The CDR3 totals 16 residues. The V gene lost 4 bases and the J gene lost 0 bases, with 11 bases spanning the gap. CDR3 nucleotide sequence: TGCGCCAGCAGCCCGCGGGACCGCTCTGGGGCCAACGTCCTGACTTTC. Its translation: CASSPRDRSGANVLTF.

CDR3 in DNA: TGTGCCTGGAGTGTACTGGGGAACTATGGCTACACCTTC. This sequence encodes CAWSVLGNYGYTF. V usage is TRBV30 and J usage is TRBJ1-2; no clear D gene. Germline V gene sequence: CDR1 GTSNPN, CDR2 SVGIG (reference sequence). The CDR3 sequence is 13 residues long. The V end was cut by 0 bases, the J end by 2 bases, with 7 bases between.

The CDR3 is CASSLGTSTDTQYF. Here the CDR3 DNA reads TGTGCCAGCAGCCTGGGCACAAGCACAGATACGCAGTATTTT. The J gene is TRBJ2-3, the V gene TRBV6-6; the D is unclear. V gave up 6 bases and J gave up 0 bases, with 10 bases separating them. The length of the CDR3 is 14 residues. Germline V gene sequence: CDR1 MNHNY, CDR2 SVGAGI (reference sequence).

The chain joins TRBV13 to TRBJ1-6; D not resolved. The germline V and J ends were trimmed by 5 bases and 7 bases, with 6 bases remaining between them. The CDR3 covers 12 residues. Germline CDR1 PRHDT, CDR2 FYEKMQ (reference sequence). The CDR3 DNA reads as TGTGCCAGCAGCCTCAGGAATTCACCCCTCCACTTT. Translating gives CASSLRNSPLHF.

This chain connects TRBV29-1 to TRBJ2-1, with D possibly TRBD1 on 5 matching bases. There are 12 residues in the CDR3. Germline CDR1 is SQVTM and CDR2 is ANQGSEA. The CDR3 DNA reads as TGCAGTTCGAGACAGATCTACAATGAGCAGTTCTTC. Protein product: CSSRQIYNEQFF.

The CDR3 DNA is TGTGCCACCAGCAGAGGACAGGGTTATGGCTACACCTTC. Amino acids: CATSRGQGYGYTF. This sequence joins TRBV15 and TRBJ1-2, with 7 nucleotides matching TRBD1. CDR1 and CDR2 (germline): LNHNV, YYDKDF (reference sequence). The V gene end was trimmed by 1 base and the J gene end by 5 bases; junction bases not matched to a gene: 1. The CDR3 is 13 amino acids.

The V call is TRBV7-9, the J call TRBJ1-6; weak D call: TRBD1 (6 bases). The V end lost 8 bases, the J end lost 10 bases, and 15 bases lay between the germline ends. The germline V gene has CDR1 SEHNR and CDR2 FQNEAQ (reference sequence). CDR3 length equals 13 residues. Here the CDR3 reads CASSGQRGSPLHF. The CDR3 coding sequence is TGTGCCAGCTCCGGACAGAGAGGATCACCCCTCCACTTT.

The genes are TRBV9 and TRBJ2-2; 12 positions match TRBD2. The ends lost 4 bases at V and 13 bases at J; junction bases unmatched: 8. The CDR3 contains 14 residues. Germline V lookup: CDR1 SGDLS, CDR2 YYNGEE. CDR3 region: CASSTRLAGERLFF. As DNA, the CDR3 is TGTGCCAGCAGCACCCGACTAGCGGGAGAAAGGCTGTTTTTT.

The V call is TRBV29-1, the J call TRBJ2-1; D might be TRBD1 (8 bases). Germline values: CDR1 SQVTM, CDR2 ANQGSEA. The V and J ends lost 4 bases and 4 bases respectively, with 17 bases between them. This CDR3 region has 15 residues. Here the CDR3 reads CSVGGGTGVYNEQFF. CDR3 DNA: TGCAGCGTTGGGGGGGGGACAGGTGTATACAATGAGCAGTTCTTC.

The gene calls are TRBV9 and TRBJ2-7, with D possibly being TRBD1 (5 bases). CDR1 and CDR2 from the germline V gene are SGDLS and YYNGEE. There are 14 residues in the CDR3. V was clipped by 3 bases and J by 3 bases, with 13 bases between them. The CDR3 nucleotides read TGTGCCAGCAGCGCCCAGACAGACAGCTACGAGCAGTACTTC. This sequence encodes CASSAQTDSYEQYF.

This chain uses TRBV28 with TRBJ1-2; 9 bases map to TRBD1. V shed 8 bases and J 1 base; nucleotides not matched to a gene: 11. The CDR3 sequence is 16 residues long. Germline V lookup: CDR1 MDHEN, CDR2 SYDVKM. CDR3 bases: TGTGCCAGCGTTCCAGGACAGGGGACCAATAACTATGGCTACACCTTC. This gives the protein CASVPGQGTNNYGYTF.

The chain carries TRBV5-1 and TRBJ1-1; D gene ambiguous. The germline V gene has CDR1 SGHRS and CDR2 YFSETQ. The CDR3 spans 15 residues. The V and J ends lost 0 bases and 4 bases respectively, with 13 bases between them. CDR3 sequence (DNA): TGCGCCAGCAGCTTGGGAGCCCGCTTCGCCACTGAAGCTTTCTTT. It is translated as CASSLGARFATEAFF.

This chain links TRBV29-1 with TRBJ2-7, with 7 nucleotides matching TRBD1. Germline-derived CDR1 and CDR2 are SQVTM and ANQGSEA. The CDR3 is 14 residues long. Trimming cost V 6 bases and J 5 bases; bases outside gene matches: 13. The CDR3 here is CSVGRQGRLNEQYF. The CDR3 nucleotides are TGCAGCGTCGGTAGACAGGGAAGATTAAACGAGCAGTACTTC.

The J gene is TRBJ2-3, the V gene TRBV19, with D perhaps matching TRBD1 (6 bases). The CDR3 covers 15 residues. Germline V CDR1 and CDR2: LNHDA, SQIVND (reference sequence). The V end was cut by 5 bases, the J end by 2 bases, with 14 bases between. CDR3 DNA: TGTGCCAGTAGTGGCCCAGGGGCCACCACAGATACGCAGTATTTT. This encodes CASSGPGATTDTQYF.

This clone was observed a single time. The rearrangement links TRBV10-3 to TRBJ1-1; TRBD1 might be the D (6 bases). Looked up from germline, CDR1 is ENHRY and CDR2 is SYGVKD. This CDR3 has 15 residues. V lost 5 bases and J 4 bases, leaving 17 bases between the germline ends. The CDR3 region has the DNA TGTGCCATCAGTAGAGGTGGGGGGCCTGGCACTGAAGCTTTCTTT. Amino acid sequence: CAISRGGGPGTEAFF.

A few counts support this clone. J is TRBJ1-5 and V is TRBV2, with 7 bases fitting TRBD1. Unmatched junction bases numbered 5, after V lost 5 bases and J lost 1 base. Germline V lookup: CDR1 SNHLY, CDR2 FYNNEI. The length of the CDR3 is 15 residues. The CDR3 region has the DNA TGTGCCAGCAGTAGCGAGGGGGCGAGCAATCAGCCCCAGCATTTT. Encoded protein: CASSSEGASNQPQHF.

This sequence joins TRBV7-3 and TRBJ2-5, with a weak D call TRBD1 (5 bases). The CDR3 covers 13 residues. Germline V lookup: CDR1 SGHTA, CDR2 FQGTGA. V shed 2 bases and J shed 5 bases, with 9 bases lying between them. Here the CDR3 DNA reads TGTGCCAGCAGCTTACGCAGGGCGGAGACCCAGTACTTC. Protein sequence: CASSLRRAETQYF.

The chain links TRBV6-1 to TRBJ2-3; D is undetermined. Trimming stripped 6 bases from V and 2 bases from J, with 12 bases between. The CDR3 totals 14 residues. From germline, CDR1 is MNHNS and CDR2 SASEGT. CDR3 loop: CASRTASYTDTQYF. The DNA of the CDR3 is TGTGCCAGCAGGACGGCATCCTACACAGATACGCAGTATTTT.

This clone is medium-sized in the sample. The chain has TRBV7-2 and TRBJ1-1, with no clear D. Germline-derived CDR1 and CDR2 are SGHTA and FQGNSA. The CDR3 runs to 13 residues. V lost 0 bases and J 8 bases, leaving 10 bases between the germline ends. This CDR3 reads CASSLAPGREAFF. The CDR3, as DNA: TGTGCCAGCAGCTTAGCCCCAGGCAGGGAAGCTTTCTTT.

In its sample, this clone was seen a few times. The genes are TRBV28 and TRBJ1-3; D remains unclear. In germline, CDR1 is MDHEN, CDR2 SYDVKM. The length of the CDR3 is 15 residues. The V gene lost 5 bases and the J gene lost 0 bases, with 11 bases spanning the gap. The CDR3 reads CASSLGRSSGNTIYF. The CDR3 coding sequence is TGTGCCAGCAGTCTCGGACGGAGCTCTGGAAACACCATATATTTT.

J is TRBJ1-1 and V is TRBV28, with 7 bases identical to TRBD1. The CDR3 covers 13 residues. The junction had 6 bases not matched to a gene; V was cut back by 6 bases and J by 5 bases. From germline, CDR1 is MDHEN and CDR2 SYDVKM. The CDR3 bases are TGTGCCAGCAGGGCAGGGGGTGGAACTGAAGCTTTCTTT. Amino acid sequence: CASRAGGGTEAFF.

CDR3 amino acids: CASSAANPLGEQYF. Written as DNA, the CDR3 is TGTGCCAGCAGCGCCGCGAACCCCTTGGGTGAGCAGTACTTC. This chain uses TRBV7-2 with TRBJ2-7; D is uncertain. CDR3 length: 14 amino acids. Germline V gene data show CDR1 as SGHTA and CDR2 as FQGNSA. V was pared by 5 bases and J by 7 bases, with 18 bases between.

The J gene is TRBJ1-2, the V gene TRBV5-1; the match to TRBD1 covers 11 bases. The V gene end was trimmed by 3 bases and the J gene end by 1 base; junction bases not matched to a gene: 14. This CDR3 is built from 19 residues. Germline CDR1 is SGHRS and CDR2 is YFSETQ. In DNA, the CDR3 is TGCGCCAGCAGCTCCTCCCGGCGGACAGGGGGCTCCGTTAACTATGGCTACACCTTC. Translation gives CASSSSRRTGGSVNYGYTF.